The clone carrying this T cell receptor (beta chain) was seen ten or more times. Its matching antigen is unknown. CDR1 SGHRS and CDR2 YFSETQ come from the germline V gene. CDR3 size: 14 residues. V dropped 2 bases and J dropped 3; count of bases not matched to a gene: 5. The data were taken from a study of identical twins. Findings and caveats of the study: Out-of-frame TCR alpha sharing observed in monozygotic twins exceeded model estimates. Fewer insertions were carried by abundant cord blood beta clonotypes, but none was seen in memory repertoires. Compared with unrelated sharing, twin-shared out-of-frame alpha sequences had more low-probability sequences. Zero-insertion analyses could be partly confounded by invariant MAIT and iNKT cells.

TCRdb independently ran MiXCR on the 5' RACE reads; one entry per CDR3 protein. The sample includes about 450,000 distinct CDR3 sequences, roughly 18% seen only once; the top ten take about 12%. This rearrangement joins TRBV5-1 to TRBJ2-7, with 7 bases lining up with TRBD1. This TCR was sampled from a man over 45 in good health. The sequencing input was naive T cells sorted from blood. The chain's CDR3 is CASSFGTAFYEQYF. The CDR3, as DNA: TGCGCCAGCAGCTTCGGGACAGCTTTCTACGAGCAGTACTTC.